This is a list of T cell receptor beta chains from one sample in a study of CD8 T cells in Susac syndrome. TCRdb used MiXCR to reprocess the immunoSEQ multiplex PCR reads, holding one entry per CDR3 protein. This repertoire shows approximately 300,000 distinct CDR3 sequences, 70% to 90% found once; its top ten account for around 0.2%. Material for sequencing was CD8+ T cells from PBMCs. These receptors were taken from a human donor with multiple sclerosis. CDR3s include the opening cysteine and the closing phenylalanine or tryptophan. A D gene is named only where the DNA matches it firmly. Expanded clones are given a class, and other clones once, few, many or no size at all.

TRBJ2-1	.	TRBV19	.	CASSIGGADYNEQFF	TGTGCCAGTAGTATTGGCGGGGCGGACTACAATGAGCAGTTCTTC
TRBJ2-5	TRBD2	TRBV9	.	CASSPSGLGERVTQYF	TGTGCCAGCAGCCCAAGCGGACTAGGTGAAAGGGTGACCCAGTACTTC
TRBJ1-1	.	TRBV7-9	.	CASSFREAFF	TGTGCCAGCAGCTTCAGGGAAGCTTTCTTT
TRBJ1-1	.	TRBV7-8	.	CASSLVVGERRTEAFF	TGTGCCAGCAGCTTAGTGGTAGGGGAGAGGCGCACTGAAGCTTTCTTT
TRBJ2-3	.	TRBV7-8	.	CASSLPMGWTDTQYF	TGTGCCAGCAGCTTACCCATGGGATGGACAGATACGCAGTATTTT
TRBJ1-1	.	TRBV5-4	.	CASSDTGIMNTEAFF	TGTGCCAGCAGCGATACGGGAATTATGAACACTGAAGCTTTCTTT
TRBJ2-1	.	TRBV7-2	.	CASSLSPSPANEQFF	TGTGCCAGCAGCTTATCCCCTAGCCCTGCCAATGAGCAGTTCTTC
TRBJ2-7	TRBD2	TRBV4-2	.	CASSQELALAGNYEQYF	TGTGCCAGCAGCCAAGAGTTAGCCCTAGCGGGGAACTACGAGCAGTACTTC
TRBJ1-5	.	TRBV12-3/TRBV12-4	.	CASSLSSGGNQPQHF	TGTGCCAGCAGTTTAAGTTCCGGGGGCAATCAGCCCCAGCATTTT
TRBJ2-3	.	TRBV4-2	.	CASSQDVVGGGSTDTQYF	TGTGCCAGCAGCCAAGATGTTGTTGGAGGAGGGAGCACAGATACGCAGTATTTT
TRBJ2-7	.	TRBV12-3/TRBV12-4	.	CASSAPGRHYEQYF	TGTGCCAGCAGTGCTCCGGGACGGCACTACGAGCAGTACTTC
TRBJ2-5	.	TRBV28	.	CASTPFRFQETQYF	TGTGCCAGCACGCCTTTTAGGTTCCAAGAGACCCAGTACTTC
TRBJ2-3	.	TRBV4-1	.	CASSQVLLSTDTQYF	TGCGCCAGCAGCCAAGTTTTACTTAGCACAGATACGCAGTATTTT
TRBJ2-7	.	TRBV6-1	.	CASSRNTPEGASYEQYF	TGTGCCAGCAGCAGAAACACCCCAGAAGGGGCATCCTACGAGCAGTACTTC
TRBJ2-7	TRBD1	TRBV24-1	.	CATSTGTGVDEQYF	TGTGCCACCAGTACCGGGACAGGGGTTGACGAGCAGTACTTC
TRBJ2-7	.	TRBV6-2/TRBV6-3	.	CASSYSTDSYEQYF	TGTGCCAGCAGTTACTCGACGGATTCCTACGAGCAGTACTTC
TRBJ2-7	.	TRBV20-1	.	CSASRGSSYEQYF	TGCAGTGCTAGTCGAGGGAGCTCCTACGAGCAGTACTTC
TRBJ1-1	.	TRBV30	.	CAWSVPGPNTEAFF	TGTGCCTGGAGTGTACCGGGGCCGAACACTGAAGCTTTCTTT
TRBJ2-2	.	TRBV7-2	.	CASSLAAGTGELFF	TGTGCCAGCAGCCTGGCGGCCGGGACCGGGGAGCTGTTTTTT
TRBJ2-5	TRBD2	TRBV12-3/TRBV12-4	.	CASSLWREGKETQYF	TGTGCCAGCAGTTTGTGGCGGGAGGGAAAAGAGACCCAGTACTTC
TRBJ2-3	.	TRBV5-5	once	CASSIPISPADTQYF	TGTGCCAGCAGCATTCCCATTTCTCCGGCGGATACGCAGTATTTT
TRBJ1-1	TRBD1	TRBV6-2/TRBV6-3	few	CASSYGTGGTEAFF	TGTGCCAGCAGTTACGGGACAGGGGGCACTGAAGCTTTCTTT
TRBJ2-1	.	TRBV9	.	CATSPNYLGNEQFF	TGTGCCACTTCCCCCAACTATCTTGGGAATGAGCAGTTCTTC
TRBJ2-7	TRBD2	TRBV4-1	.	CASRHSNRGSGIYEQYF	TGCGCCAGCAGACACAGCAACCGGGGTAGCGGGATCTACGAGCAGTACTTC
TRBJ1-2	.	TRBV6-1	.	CASRGGFDGYTF	TGTGCCAGCAGGGGGGGGTTCGATGGCTACACCTTC
TRBJ2-1	.	TRBV6-2/TRBV6-3	.	CASSYSVEQFF	TGTGCCAGCAGTTATTCTGTTGAGCAGTTCTTC
TRBJ2-7	.	TRBV7-9	once	CASSLEWDGTYEQYF	TGTGCCAGCAGCTTAGAATGGGACGGAACCTACGAGCAGTACTTC
TRBJ1-1	.	TRBV7-9	.	CASSPSLGEAFF	TGTGCCAGCAGCCCGAGTCTTGGGGAAGCTTTCTTT
TRBJ2-5	TRBD2	TRBV5-1	.	CASSLFAGVSEETQYF	TGCGCCAGCAGCTTGTTCGCGGGAGTAAGTGAAGAGACCCAGTACTTC
TRBJ2-1	.	TRBV4-1	few	CASSQEMDEQFF	TGCGCCAGCAGCCAAGAAATGGATGAGCAGTTCTTC
TRBJ2-7	.	TRBV27	.	CASSFEGSVEQYF	TGTGCCAGCAGTTTTGAAGGATCCGTCGAGCAGTACTTC
TRBJ2-1	.	TRBV27	.	CASSQASFHNEQFF	TGTGCCAGCAGCCAAGCTAGCTTCCACAATGAGCAGTTCTTC
TRBJ2-1	.	TRBV30	.	CACEGGNEQFF	TGTGCCTGCGAAGGGGGCAATGAGCAGTTCTTC
TRBJ2-5	.	TRBV20-1	.	CSALILGEETQYF	TGCAGTGCTCTGATTCTCGGCGAAGAGACCCAGTACTTC
TRBJ1-6	TRBD1	TRBV7-9	.	CASSTSGQGVGNSPLHF	TGTGCCAGCAGCACCTCGGGACAGGGGGTAGGAAATTCACCCCTCCACTTT
TRBJ2-3	.	TRBV6-5	few	CASSYGDTDTQYF	TGTGCCAGCAGTTACGGGGATACAGATACGCAGTATTTT
TRBJ2-1	.	TRBV20-1	.	CSARDGNEQFF	TGCAGTGCTAGAGACGGGAATGAGCAGTTCTTC
TRBJ1-5	.	TRBV15	.	CATSRDPGSNQPQHF	TGTGCCACCAGCAGAGACCCGGGGAGCAATCAGCCCCAGCATTTT
TRBJ1-4	.	TRBV11-2	.	CASTPLWSPGFNEKLFF	TGTGCCAGCACCCCCCTTTGGTCTCCAGGCTTTAATGAAAAACTGTTTTTT
TRBJ1-2	.	TRBV6-1	.	CASTLNLGGYTF	TGTGCCAGCACCCTAAACTTAGGGGGCTACACCTTC
TRBJ1-1	.	TRBV4-3	.	CASSQATVTEAFF	TGCGCCAGCAGCCAAGCGACAGTCACTGAAGCTTTCTTT
TRBJ2-1	.	TRBV30	.	CAWGRVRDYNEQFF	TGTGCCTGGGGACGGGTAAGGGACTACAATGAGCAGTTCTTC
TRBJ1-6	.	TRBV7-8	.	CASSPTSLGGYSPLHF	TGTGCCAGCAGCCCGACATCACTTGGGGGGTATTCACCCCTCCACTTT
TRBJ2-1	.	TRBV12-3/TRBV12-4	.	CASSLAWIYYNEQFF	TGTGCCAGCAGTTTAGCGTGGATATATTACAATGAGCAGTTCTTC
TRBJ2-5	.	TRBV10-3	.	CAISTDSQETQYF	TGTGCCATCAGTACGGACAGCCAAGAGACCCAGTACTTC
TRBJ2-1	TRBD1	TRBV9	.	CASSGGQGNEQFF	TGTGCCAGCAGCGGGGGACAGGGGAATGAGCAGTTCTTC
TRBJ2-4	TRBD2	TRBV7-9	.	CASSPKRGGIAKNIQYF	TGTGCCAGCAGTCCTAAGCGGGGGGGAATAGCCAAAAACATTCAGTACTTC
TRBJ2-5	.	TRBV20-1	.	CSASLVAQETQYF	TGCAGTGCTAGCCTAGTGGCCCAAGAGACCCAGTACTTC
TRBJ2-7	TRBD1	TRBV11-2	.	CASSLGAGQGSEQYF	TGTGCCAGCAGCTTAGGGGCCGGACAGGGGTCCGAGCAGTACTTC
TRBJ2-6	.	TRBV9	.	CASSVEAAFSGANVLTF	TGTGCCAGCAGCGTAGAGGCCGCCTTCTCTGGGGCCAACGTCCTGACTTTC
TRBJ1-2	.	TRBV12-3/TRBV12-4	.	CASRPSLAYGYTF	TGTGCCAGCAGACCCAGCCTAGCCTATGGCTACACCTTC
TRBJ2-2	.	TRBV7-9	.	CASVDVNTGELFF	TGTGCCAGCGTTGACGTGAACACCGGGGAGCTGTTTTTT
TRBJ2-7	.	TRBV20-1	once	CSARVPHAPHEQYF	TGCAGTGCTAGAGTCCCACATGCCCCCCACGAGCAGTACTTC
TRBJ2-5	.	TRBV12-5	.	CASAHSETQYF	TGTGCTAGTGCCCACTCAGAGACCCAGTACTTC
TRBJ2-7	.	TRBV4-2	.	CASSRSGGGSSYEQYF	TGTGCCAGCAGCCGCTCCGGGGGCGGGAGTTCTTACGAGCAGTACTTC
TRBJ1-1	TRBD1	TRBV24-1	.	CATSDSYRGPEAFF	TGTGCCACCAGTGACTCATACAGGGGGCCTGAAGCTTTCTTT
TRBJ2-1	TRBD1	TRBV6-5	.	CASRWTGGMEQFF	TGTGCCAGCAGATGGACAGGGGGCATGGAGCAGTTCTTC